The 24 T cell receptor beta chains below come from one sample, sequenced in a study of T-cell reconstitution after alpha-beta-depleted transplantation in children. TCRbeta library construction was performed incorporating unique molecular identifiers. TCRdb re-derived calls from the PCR reads in MiXCR, one entry per CDR3 protein. The table lists some 460,000 distinct CDR3 sequences, roughly 15% of them singletons. This specimen consisted of PBMCs, mostly from graft donor cells, obtained 360 days after TCRalphabeta/CD19-depleted stem cell transplant. The receptors come from a boy under two years old who had a stem cell transplant for Wiskott-Aldrich syndrome, so the T cells may come from the graft donor.

This clonotype has only a few counts. The V call is TRBV29-1, the J call TRBJ2-1; D remains unclear. Germline V gene sequence: CDR1 SQVTM, CDR2 ANQGSEA. V was clipped by 7 bases and J by 4 bases, with 11 bases between them. The length of the CDR3 is 12 residues. CDR3 nucleotides: TGCAGCGGTGCCCTTCCTTACAATGAGCAGTTCTTC. Translation gives CSGALPYNEQFF.

The J gene is TRBJ2-1, the V gene TRBV24-1; D not certain. The CDR3 is made up of 14 amino acids. CDR1 KGHDR and CDR2 SFDVKD come from the germline V gene. V lost 1 base and J lost 6, with 9 bases in between. CDR3 sequence: CATSDLWSLNEQFF. The CDR3 DNA is TGTGCCACCAGTGATTTATGGAGCCTCAATGAGCAGTTCTTC.

This chain connects TRBV29-1 to TRBJ2-7; tentatively, D is TRBD1 (5 bases). Deletions cut 1 base from V and 4 bases from J, with 8 bases between. CDR3 size: 12 residues. Germline V gives CDR1 SQVTM, CDR2 ANQGSEA. The CDR3 is CSVEGQLYEQYF. CDR3 DNA sequence: TGCAGCGTTGAAGGACAGCTTTACGAGCAGTACTTC.

The chain employs TRBV6-1 and TRBJ2-7, with D tentatively TRBD2 (6 bases). The CDR3 extends over 16 amino acids. Germline CDR1 reads MNHNS; CDR2 reads SASEGT. Trimming pared 6 bases from V and 2 bases from J, leaving 20 bases between. CDR3 residues: CASSPGTPLVTYEQYF. The DNA for the CDR3 is TGTGCCAGCAGCCCCGGGACTCCCCTTGTTACCTACGAGCAGTACTTC.

This clonotype was counted ten times or more. This chain links TRBV3-1 with TRBJ2-1; D possibly matches TRBD1 or TRBD2 (5 bases each). The CDR3 runs to 12 residues. Germline CDR1 and CDR2: LGHDT and YNNKEL (reference sequence). The germline V and J ends were trimmed by 1 base and 15 bases, with 13 bases remaining between them. CDR3 sequence: CASSQGWGNWFF. For the CDR3, the DNA is TGTGCCAGCAGCCAAGGTTGGGGGAATTGGTTCTTC.

The CDR3 sequence is CASSFSRQPQHF. The CDR3 nucleotides are TGTGCCAGCAGTTTCTCGAGACAGCCCCAGCATTTT. The V gene is TRBV28, the J gene TRBJ1-5; the D is unclear. The V and J ends lost 3 bases and 7 bases respectively, with 7 bases between them. CDR1 and CDR2 (germline): MDHEN, SYDVKM. This CDR3 has 12 residues.

This chain uses TRBV11-2 with TRBJ2-2, with 9 bases matching TRBD2. The length of the CDR3 is 18 residues. The junction had 11 bases not matched to a gene; V was cut back by 5 bases and J by 1 base. From germline, CDR1 is SGHAT and CDR2 FQNNGV. CDR3 in DNA: TGTGCCAGCAGCCTGAAGACTAGCGGACCGTTGAACACCGGGGAGCTGTTTTTT. It codes for CASSLKTSGPLNTGELFF.

CDR3 bases: TGTGCCAGCAGCCCCACAGACAGGGGGCGCGTTAATGAGCAGTTCTTC. Translation: CASSPTDRGRVNEQFF. The rearrangement uses TRBV14 and TRBJ2-1, with 10 bases lining up with TRBD1. The V gene's germline CDR1 is SGHDN and CDR2 FVKESK. Trimming cost V 4 bases and J 7 bases; bases outside gene matches: 10. The CDR3 runs to 16 residues.

The gene calls are TRBV15 and TRBJ2-7, with TRBD1 identical over 9 bases. Germline V lookup: CDR1 LNHNV, CDR2 YYDKDF (reference sequence). The J segment lost 3 bases and the V segment lost 1 base, leaving 1 base of the junction unmatched. CDR3 length equals 14 residues. In nucleotides, the CDR3 is TGTGCCACCAGCAGAGGGACAGGGGTCTACGAGCAGTACTTC. This gives the protein CATSRGTGVYEQYF.

The chain employs TRBV11-2 and TRBJ2-7; 11 bases match TRBD2. Germline V gene lookup returns CDR1 SGHAT and CDR2 FQNNGV. Unmatched junction bases numbered 11, after V lost 6 bases and J lost 7 bases. CDR3 length: 15 residues. CDR3 sequence: CASRSWTSGPGEQYF. The CDR3 region has the DNA TGTGCCAGCAGATCCTGGACTAGCGGGCCTGGGGAGCAGTACTTC. Full variable domain (remainder filled in from reference TRBV11-2 and TRBJ2-7): EAGVAQSPRYKIIEKRQSVAFWCNPISGHATLYWYQQILGQGPKLLIQFQNNGVVDDSQLPKDRFSAERLKGVDSTLKIQPAKLEDSAVYLCASRSWTSGPGEQYFGPGTRLTVT.

The rearrangement uses TRBV6-5 and TRBJ1-5, with D possibly being TRBD1 (6 bases). The V end was cut by 0 bases, the J end by 3 bases, with 9 bases between. The CDR3 is 15 residues long. CDR1 and CDR2 (germline): MNHEY, SVGAGI. This CDR3 reads CASSYSDRPNQPQHF. In DNA, the CDR3 is TGTGCCAGCAGTTACTCGGACAGACCCAATCAGCCCCAGCATTTT.

The V gene is TRBV7-2, the J gene TRBJ2-7; possible D gene TRBD1, 6 bases. Germline CDR1 is SGHTA and CDR2 is FQGNSA. Deletions cut 5 bases from V and 3 bases from J, with 17 bases between. The CDR3 loop spans 15 amino acids. DNA of the CDR3: TGTGCCAGCAGCCCGCAACAGGGTATATTCTACGAGCAGTACTTC. Translating gives CASSPQQGIFYEQYF.

There are a few counts of this clonotype. J is TRBJ1-2 and V is TRBV7-8, with 7 bases aligning to TRBD1. With V trimmed by 5 bases and J by 7 bases, 7 bases remained unmatched. Germline CDR1 reads SGHVS; CDR2 reads FQNEAQ. The CDR3 covers 13 residues. The CDR3 bases are TGTGCCAGCAGCCCCGACAGGGTTGGTGGCTACACCTTC. It specifies CASSPDRVGGYTF.

A few counts support this clonotype. V gene TRBV18 combines with J gene TRBJ2-3, with 7 bases fitting TRBD1. J was trimmed by 0 bases and V by 5 bases; bases with no gene match: 5. Germline V gives CDR1 KGHSH, CDR2 LQKENI. This CDR3 has 15 amino acids. The chain's CDR3 is CASSGIQGSTDTQYF. As DNA, the CDR3 is TGTGCCAGCTCAGGGATACAGGGGAGCACAGATACGCAGTATTTT.

The V call is TRBV5-1, the J call TRBJ1-6; 7 bases line up with TRBD1. CDR1 and CDR2 (germline): SGHRS, YFSETQ. CDR3 length: 13 residues. V shed 3 bases, J shed 9 bases, and the junction held 3 bases outside the gene matches. CDR3 in DNA: TGCGCCAGCAGCTCAAGACAGGGTTCACCCCTCCACTTT. Amino acid sequence: CASSSRQGSPLHF.

The chain couples TRBV10-3 to TRBJ2-3; 10 nucleotides match TRBD2. Unmatched junction bases numbered 6, after V lost 9 bases and J lost 6 bases. This CDR3 contains 13 residues. Germline V gives CDR1 ENHRY, CDR2 SYGVKD. DNA for the CDR3: TGTGCCATGAGCGGGGGGGCCAGGGATACGCAGTATTTT. This translates into CAMSGGARDTQYF.

V and J are TRBV15 and TRBJ2-3, with TRBD2 identical over 10 bases. CDR3 length: 20 amino acids. The J segment lost 2 bases and the V segment lost 0 bases, leaving 14 bases of the junction unmatched. Looked up from germline, CDR1 is LNHNV and CDR2 is YYDKDF (reference sequence). The CDR3 region is CATSRDRASGRVRITDTQYF. The CDR3 nucleotides are TGTGCCACCAGCAGAGATAGGGCTAGCGGGAGAGTTCGAATCACAGATACGCAGTATTTT.

This clonotype was found a few times. This chain uses TRBV7-2 with TRBJ2-2; D remains unclear. The V gene's germline CDR1 is SGHTA and CDR2 FQGNSA. V was shortened by 8 bases and J by 1 base, with 8 bases between the two germline ends. This CDR3 is 13 amino acids long. CDR3 in amino acids: CASQYENTGELFF. Here the CDR3 DNA reads TGTGCCAGCCAATATGAGAACACCGGGGAGCTGTTTTTT.

This clonotype has only a few counts. The CDR3 loop is CTIPSYNEQFF. CDR3 nucleotide sequence: TGCACCATCCCCTCCTACAATGAGCAGTTCTTC. The gene calls are TRBV20-1 and TRBJ2-1; D not certain. CDR1 is DFQATT and CDR2 is SNEGSKA in the germline V gene (reference sequence). The CDR3 covers 11 residues.

This clonotype turned up a few times. This rearrangement joins TRBV24-1 to TRBJ2-3; D is ambiguous. The germline V gene encodes CDR1 KGHDR and CDR2 SFDVKD. This CDR3 has 14 amino acids. Trimming pared 1 base from V and 4 bases from J, leaving 8 bases between. CDR3 in DNA: TGTGCCACCAGTGATTTCCGCATCTCAGATACGCAGTATTTT. It codes for CATSDFRISDTQYF.

This clonotype was picked up a small number of times. The chain carries TRBV6-6 and TRBJ1-2; D is unclear. The V end was cut by 2 bases, the J end by 6 bases, with 10 bases between. The CDR3 has 13 residues. The germline V gene encodes CDR1 MNHNY and CDR2 SVGAGI (reference sequence). CDR3 sequence reads: CASSYGSLDGYTF. CDR3 coding DNA: TGTGCCAGCAGTTACGGGAGTTTGGATGGCTACACCTTC.

The V and J genes are TRBV20-1 and TRBJ2-5; the match to TRBD1 covers 11 bases. The CDR3 is 15 amino acids. Germline-derived CDR1 and CDR2 are DFQATT and SNEGSKA (reference sequence). Losses at the gene ends were 0 bases for V and 4 bases for J; bases not matched to a gene: 4. The CDR3 DNA reads as TGCAGTGCTAGAGATGGGGACAGGGGGGCAGAGACCCAGTACTTC. It translates to CSARDGDRGAETQYF.

The gene calls are TRBV18 and TRBJ2-6; D gene uncertain. V was cut by 2 bases and J by 3 bases, with 17 bases left in between. Germline V gene data show CDR1 as KGHSH and CDR2 as LQKENI. This CDR3 contains 18 residues. The CDR3 DNA is TGTGCCAGCTCACCATTGAGCCCCGGAGCTCGTGGGGCCAACGTCCTGACTTTC. This sequence encodes CASSPLSPGARGANVLTF.

This clonotype came up a few times. The CDR3 DNA reads as TGCGCCAGCAGCTTGGCCGGGACACCCACCTACAATGAGCAGTTCTTC. Protein: CASSLAGTPTYNEQFF. The chain is built from TRBV5-1 and TRBJ2-1; the D gene is possibly TRBD1 (6 bases). The V gene lost 0 bases and the J gene lost 2 bases, with 12 bases spanning the gap. Germline V gene data show CDR1 as SGHRS and CDR2 as YFSETQ. This CDR3 has 16 amino acids.